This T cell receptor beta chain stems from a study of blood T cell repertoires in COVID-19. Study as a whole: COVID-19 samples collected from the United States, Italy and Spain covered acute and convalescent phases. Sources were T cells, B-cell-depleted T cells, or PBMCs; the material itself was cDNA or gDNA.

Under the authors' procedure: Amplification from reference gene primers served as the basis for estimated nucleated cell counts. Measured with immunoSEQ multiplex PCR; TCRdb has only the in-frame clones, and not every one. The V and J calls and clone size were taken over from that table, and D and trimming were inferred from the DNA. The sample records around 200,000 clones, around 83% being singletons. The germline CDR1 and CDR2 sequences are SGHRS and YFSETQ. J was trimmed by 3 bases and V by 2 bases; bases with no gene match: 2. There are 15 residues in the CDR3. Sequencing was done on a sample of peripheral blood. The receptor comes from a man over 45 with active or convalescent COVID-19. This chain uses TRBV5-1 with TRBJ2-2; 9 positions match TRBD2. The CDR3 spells CASSFSGSDTGELFF. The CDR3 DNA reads TGCGCCAGCAGCTTTAGCGGGAGTGACACCGGGGAGCTGTTTTTT.